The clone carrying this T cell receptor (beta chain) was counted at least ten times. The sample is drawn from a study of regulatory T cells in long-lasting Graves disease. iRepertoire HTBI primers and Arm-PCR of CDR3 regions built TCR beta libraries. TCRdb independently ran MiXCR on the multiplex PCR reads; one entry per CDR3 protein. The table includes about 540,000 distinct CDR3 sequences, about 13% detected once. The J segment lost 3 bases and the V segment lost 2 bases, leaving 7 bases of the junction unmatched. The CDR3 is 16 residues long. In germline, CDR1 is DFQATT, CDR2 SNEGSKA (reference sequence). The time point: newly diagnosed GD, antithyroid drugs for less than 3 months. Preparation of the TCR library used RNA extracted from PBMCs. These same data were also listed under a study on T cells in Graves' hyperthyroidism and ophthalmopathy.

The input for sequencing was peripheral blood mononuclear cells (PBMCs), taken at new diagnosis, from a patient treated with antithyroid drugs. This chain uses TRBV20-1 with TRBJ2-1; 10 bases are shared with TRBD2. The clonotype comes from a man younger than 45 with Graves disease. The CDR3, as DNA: TGCAGTGCTAGACTAGCGGGAGCCCTCTACTACAATGAGCAGTTCTTC. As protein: CSARLAGALYYNEQFF.